These 3 T cell receptor beta chains originate from one sample sequenced in a study of shared clonotypes between healthy human individuals. Assay used: immunoSEQ multiplex PCR; TCRdb lists only in-frame clones, some missing. Among 1.5 million to 2.5 million clones listed, about 95% were seen once. CD8 cells classed as naive were CD45RO-negative and positively selected for CCR7, excluding terminally differentiated effector memory CD45RA+ cells. Sequencing used naive CD8+ T cells sorted from blood. The receptor set was obtained from a man aged 18 to 29 in good health.

This chain connects TRBV15 to TRBJ2-2; 8 nucleotides line up with TRBD1. From germline, CDR1 is LNHNV and CDR2 YYDKDF (reference sequence). V lost 8 bases and J lost 1; bases outside the gene matches: 9. The CDR3 covers 16 residues. The CDR3 DNA follows: TGTGCCACCGGACAGGGAAGTGTCCTGAACACCGGGGAGCTGTTTTTT. Translated: CATGQGSVLNTGELFF.

This sequence joins TRBV7-6 and TRBJ1-1; no reliable D call. CDR3 length equals 13 residues. The ends were cut back, 1 base at V and 4 bases at J, with 7 bases in the middle. From germline, CDR1 is SGHVS and CDR2 FNYEAQ. CDR3 residues: CASSLGDGTEAFF. The CDR3 coding sequence is TGTGCCAGCAGCTTAGGGGATGGCACTGAAGCTTTCTTT.

A few counts support this clone. The chain links TRBV27 to TRBJ1-1; 7 bases fit TRBD1. CDR3 size: 15 residues. J was trimmed by 1 base and V by 0 bases; bases with no gene match: 2. CDR1 and CDR2 (germline): MNHEY, SMNVEV (reference sequence). In nucleotides, the CDR3 is TGTGCCAGCAGTTTATCGGCAGGGGGGAACACTGAAGCTTTCTTT. This gives the protein CASSLSAGGNTEAFF.